This T cell receptor beta chain came from a study of shared clonotypes between healthy human individuals. This clone was observed a handful of times. Other DNA sequences in this specimen translate into the identical CDR3. Between the trimmed V and J ends, which lost 3 bases and 5 bases, there was a span of 4 bases. From germline, CDR1 is MDHEN and CDR2 SYDVKM. The CDR3 is made up of 11 amino acids. Assay used: immunoSEQ multiplex PCR; TCRdb lists only in-frame clones, some missing. The sample has roughly 2.2 million clones, around 90% seen once. The origin of this receptor is a man between 18 and 29 years old in good health. Some clones in this sample may be carry-over from other donors' samples. The specimen was naive CD4+ T cells from PBMCs. Subset meaning: CD45RA+ positively selected. This chain connects TRBV28 to TRBJ1-1; D gene uncertain. The CDR3 DNA sequence: TGTGCCAGCAGTTTGGGAACTGAAGCTTTCTTT. Its protein product is CASSLGTEAFF.